The 25 T cell receptor beta chains listed next were all sequenced from one sample in a study of cytomegalovirus exposure and HLA in healthy donors. PCR primers comprised 60 Vbeta and 13 Jbeta primers. Generated by immunoSEQ multiplex PCR, the TCRdb table keeps only in-frame clones and is missing some. The sample includes 100,000 to 150,000 clones, over 70% of them seen just once. The material sequenced was PBMCs. The receptors derive from a woman aged 35 to 49 in good health and CMV-seronegative.

A few counts support this clone. The rearrangement links TRBV19 to TRBJ1-1, with D possibly TRBD1 on 6 matching bases. Germline-derived CDR1 and CDR2 are LNHDA and SQIVND (reference sequence). The CDR3 is 14 residues long. V was pared by 5 bases and J by 5 bases, with 15 bases between. The DNA of the CDR3 is TGTGCCAGTAGTGTAGGGGGAGCTACGACTGAAGCTTTCTTT. It is translated as CASSVGGATTEAFF.

J is TRBJ2-7 and V is TRBV16; possibly TRBD1 for D (5 bases). Germline V lookup: CDR1 KGHSY, CDR2 FQNENV. This CDR3 has 14 residues. V lost 4 bases to trimming and J lost 0 bases, with 10 bases between them. The CDR3 DNA reads as TGTGCCAGCAGCCCGACAGCGAACTCCTACGAGCAGTACTTC. Amino acid sequence: CASSPTANSYEQYF.

The genes are TRBV27 and TRBJ2-3, with 8 positions matching TRBD1. From germline, CDR1 is MNHEY and CDR2 SMNVEV (reference sequence). The CDR3 runs 16 residues. J was trimmed by 4 bases and V by 1 base; bases with no gene match: 7. CDR3 sequence reads: CASSLWAGGGSDTQYF. For the CDR3, the DNA is TGTGCCAGCAGTTTATGGGCAGGGGGCGGCTCAGATACGCAGTATTTT.

To note about this clone: The junction and the germline gene differ at one end; a read error may be behind it. The rearrangement joins TRBV4-2 to TRBJ2-4; possible D gene TRBD2, 6 bases. The V gene's germline CDR1 is LGHNA and CDR2 YNFKEQ. The CDR3 runs 17 residues. The CDR3 sequence: CASSQVEGMGGTNSQYF. CDR3 DNA sequence: TGTGCCAGCAGCCAAGTGGAGGGTATGGGCGGAACGAACAGTCAGTACTTC.

This clone was found a few times. This chain connects TRBV9 to TRBJ1-4; 7 bases are shared with TRBD1. Germline assignment: CDR1 SGDLS and CDR2 YYNGEE. The CDR3 totals 15 residues. V lost 3 bases to trimming and J lost 5 bases; unmatched junction nucleotides: 7. The CDR3 region is CASSALTTGNEKLFF. The CDR3 nucleotides are TGTGCCAGCAGCGCATTAACGACAGGGAATGAAAAACTGTTTTTT.

The chain couples TRBV9 to TRBJ2-1; 12 nucleotides match TRBD2. The CDR3 has 15 residues. V shed 3 bases, J shed 5 bases, and the junction held 3 bases outside the gene matches. Germline loops: CDR1 SGDLS, CDR2 YYNGEE. CDR3 region: CASSGTSGNNNEQFF. CDR3 coding DNA: TGTGCCAGCAGCGGGACTAGCGGGAACAACAATGAGCAGTTCTTC.

The rearrangement uses TRBV5-1 and TRBJ2-7, with a possible D match to TRBD1 (6 bases). CDR3 length: 14 amino acids. V gave up 4 bases and J gave up 5 bases, with 16 bases separating them. The germline gives CDR1 SGHRS, CDR2 YFSETQ. CDR3 coding DNA: TGCGCCAGCAGCCCGGTTGCAGGGGTTCACGAGCAGTACTTC. It yields the protein CASSPVAGVHEQYF.

The chain is built from TRBV10-2 and TRBJ1-5, with TRBD1 matching over 10 bases. This CDR3 is built from 15 residues. Per germline, CDR1 WSHSY and CDR2 SAAADI. V was pared by 6 bases and J by 6 bases, with 8 bases of the junction left unmatched. CDR3 residues: CASSGGQGSGQPQHF. The DNA of the CDR3 is TGCGCCAGCAGCGGGGGACAGGGGTCGGGTCAGCCCCAGCATTTT.

This chain links TRBV19 with TRBJ2-3; 7 bases agree with TRBD2. V was clipped by 5 bases and J by 5 bases; unmatched bases: 1. In germline, CDR1 is LNHDA, CDR2 SQIVND (reference sequence). This CDR3 spans 12 amino acids. The CDR3 DNA sequence: TGTGCCAGTAGTCGGGAGGTAGATACGCAGTATTTT. Translating it yields CASSREVDTQYF.

The J gene is TRBJ1-1, the V gene TRBV4-2; perhaps TRBD1 as D (6 bases). The germline V gene has CDR1 LGHNA and CDR2 YNFKEQ. The V and J ends lost 1 base and 5 bases respectively, with 17 bases between them. The CDR3 runs to 16 residues. The CDR3 DNA follows: TGTGCCAGCAGCCAAGTATTGCGGGGGGCGAAGACTGAAGCTTTCTTT. Its translation is CASSQVLRGAKTEAFF.

This clone came up once. DNA for the CDR3: TGTGCCAGCAAGATGGGGGGGGGCCGCTACGAGCAGTACTTC. Translated: CASKMGGGRYEQYF. The chain carries TRBV2 and TRBJ2-7; a possible D gene is TRBD2 (7 bases). Germline CDR1 is SNHLY and CDR2 is FYNNEI. With 7 bases removed from V and 3 bases from J, the gap between germline ends came to 16 bases. The CDR3 is made up of 14 amino acids.

As concerns this clone: The junction shows a germline mismatch at one end, possibly a read error. This chain uses TRBV25-1 with TRBJ2-2; TRBD2 is a possible D gene (5 bases). The CDR3 spans 16 residues. Germline V gives CDR1 MGHDK, CDR2 SYGVNS. The CDR3 sequence: CTSSGGLVIDTGELFF. In nucleotides, the CDR3 is TGTACCAGCAGTGGAGGCCTAGTAATCGACACCGGGGAGCTGTTTTTT.

V usage is TRBV5-6 and J usage is TRBJ2-1; TRBD2 agrees at 7 bases. CDR1 is SGHDT and CDR2 is YYEEEE in the germline V gene. The V gene end was trimmed by 3 bases and the J gene end by 3 bases; junction bases not matched to a gene: 9. The CDR3 totals 16 residues. DNA for the CDR3: TGTGCCAGCAGCTCCACCGAGGCTAGCGGCTACAATGAGCAGTTCTTC. This codes for CASSSTEASGYNEQFF.

The gene calls are TRBV10-3 and TRBJ2-2, with TRBD1 matching over 7 bases. V dropped 10 bases and J dropped 0; count of bases not matched to a gene: 5. The germline gives CDR1 ENHRY, CDR2 SYGVKD. The CDR3 is 14 amino acids. The CDR3 region is CATGDSTNTGELFF. CDR3 sequence (DNA): TGTGCCACCGGGGACAGCACGAACACCGGGGAGCTGTTTTTT.

The rearrangement links TRBV5-4 to TRBJ2-2, with TRBD1 matching over 7 bases. The germline V gene has CDR1 SGHNT and CDR2 YYREEE (reference sequence). The CDR3 extends over 17 amino acids. Unmatched junction bases numbered 8, after V lost 0 bases and J lost 3 bases. DNA of the CDR3: TGTGCCAGCAGCTTGGACCGGGACAGTCTAGACACCGGGGAGCTGTTTTTT. This codes for CASSLDRDSLDTGELFF.

This clone showed up just a few times. The chain couples TRBV14 to TRBJ2-5; D is uncertain. Germline V gives CDR1 SGHDN, CDR2 FVKESK. V shed 4 bases and J shed 5 bases, with 8 bases lying between them. The CDR3 sequence is 12 residues long. The DNA for the CDR3 is TGTGCCAGCAGCCCTTCCGGGGAGACCCAGTACTTC. It translates to CASSPSGETQYF.

The chain joins TRBV19 to TRBJ1-4, with D possibly being TRBD1 (5 bases). Germline V lookup: CDR1 LNHDA, CDR2 SQIVND (reference sequence). The CDR3 is 14 amino acids. Trimming took off 7 bases at V and 8 bases at J, with 17 bases between the two ends. CDR3 nucleotide sequence: TGTGCCAGTACTAACCAAGGGGAAGGGGAAAAACTGTTTTTT. Translating it yields CASTNQGEGEKLFF.

The chain joins TRBV25-1 to TRBJ2-4, with 9 nucleotides matching TRBD1. Germline V gene sequence: CDR1 MGHDK, CDR2 SYGVNS. V lost 8 bases, J lost 7 bases, and 3 bases stayed unmatched. The CDR3 has 12 residues. Written as DNA, the CDR3 is TGTGCCAGCTACGGGACAGGGAACATTCAGTACTTC. The encoded protein is CASYGTGNIQYF.

This sequence joins TRBV28 and TRBJ1-2; the D gene is possibly TRBD1 (6 bases). Germline CDR1 and CDR2: MDHEN and SYDVKM. The CDR3 has 16 amino acids. Trimming removed 1 base from V and 4 bases from J, with 16 bases in between. Written as DNA, the CDR3 is TGTGCCAGCAGTTTATCTCAAGGACAGACTCGCTATGGCTACACCTTC. The encoded protein is CASSLSQGQTRYGYTF.

The chain combines TRBV5-4 with TRBJ2-7; D possibly corresponds to TRBD2 (5 bases). The V end was cut by 4 bases, the J end by 3 bases, with 11 bases between. The CDR3 totals 13 residues. Germline CDR1 SGHNT, CDR2 YYREEE (reference sequence). The CDR3 here is CASSPGGGYEQYF. Here the CDR3 DNA reads TGTGCCAGCAGCCCCGGAGGCGGCTACGAGCAGTACTTC.

The V call is TRBV7-3, the J call TRBJ1-3, with a tentative D call TRBD1 (6 bases). CDR1 and CDR2 (germline): SGHTA, FQGTGA. Trimming took off 2 bases at V and 0 bases at J, with 14 bases between the two ends. This CDR3 has 17 amino acids. The CDR3 DNA follows: TGTGCCAGCAGCTTACACTCCCCAGGGGTCTCTGGAAACACCATATATTTT. Encoded protein: CASSLHSPGVSGNTIYF.

The chain joins TRBV19 to TRBJ2-4, with a tentative D call TRBD1 (7 bases). The V end lost 5 bases, the J end lost 6 bases, and 14 bases lay between the germline ends. The CDR3 sequence is 14 residues long. Per germline, CDR1 LNHDA and CDR2 SQIVND (reference sequence). CDR3: CASSSRQGGNIQYF. The CDR3 DNA is TGTGCCAGTAGTTCACGACAGGGAGGAAACATTCAGTACTTC.

This clone was counted a few times. The J gene is TRBJ2-6, the V gene TRBV9; maybe TRBD1 (6 bases). Trimming took off 6 bases at V and 0 bases at J, with 7 bases between the two ends. This CDR3 is built from 14 residues. Germline V CDR1 and CDR2: SGDLS, YYNGEE. For the CDR3, the DNA is TGTGCCAGCACAGGGGTCTCTGGGGCCAACGTCCTGACTTTC. Translating it yields CASTGVSGANVLTF.

The J gene is TRBJ2-7, the V gene TRBV28, with D tentatively TRBD1 (6 bases). The CDR3 sequence is 14 residues long. Germline lookup yields CDR1 MDHEN and CDR2 SYDVKM. Trimming shortened V by 6 bases and J by 0 bases, and 12 bases separated the two germline ends. In DNA, the CDR3 is TGTGCCAGCAGACCAGTGGACAGCTCCTACGAGCAGTACTTC. It translates to CASRPVDSSYEQYF.

The CDR3 DNA follows: TGTGCCAGCAGCCCTAGCTCTGGGGCCAACGTCCTGACTTTC. Its protein is CASSPSSGANVLTF. The chain links TRBV27 to TRBJ2-6, with D unresolved. Germline CDR1 MNHEY, CDR2 SMNVEV (reference sequence). With 6 bases removed from V and 0 bases from J, the gap between germline ends came to 6 bases. The CDR3 is 14 residues long.